The 19 T cell receptor beta chains below come from one sample, sequenced in a study of shared clonotypes between healthy human individuals. Here immunoSEQ multiplex PCR was the method, and the copy in TCRdb shows in-frame clones only, minus some. The repertoire has more than 450,000 clones, about four fifths of them found once; the top ten carry about an eighth. The sample taken for sequencing was PBMCs. The receptors here all came from a woman between 35 and 50 years old in good health. Some clones in this sample may be carry-over from other donors' samples.

This clone was found a few times. This rearrangement joins TRBV2 to TRBJ1-2; 9 bases align to TRBD1. Germline loops: CDR1 SNHLY, CDR2 FYNNEI. V was pared by 0 bases and J by 5 bases, with 1 base of the junction left unmatched. The CDR3 is 14 amino acids. The CDR3 loop is CASSEAGTGYGYTF. CDR3 bases: TGTGCCAGCAGTGAAGCCGGGACAGGGTATGGCTACACCTTC. The full variable domain, in which reference TRBV2 and TRBJ1-2 provide the parts outside the CDR3, is EPEVTQTPSHQVTQMGQEVILRCVPISNHLYFYWYRQILGQKVEFLVSFYNNEISEKSEIFDDQFSVERPDGSNFTLKIRSTKLEDSAMYFCASSEAGTGYGYTFGSGTRLTVV.

This chain joins TRBV4-2 and TRBJ2-3, with D perhaps given as TRBD1 or TRBD2 (7 bases each). Germline loops: CDR1 LGHNA, CDR2 YNFKEQ. The CDR3 sequence is 15 residues long. V lost 3 bases, J lost 2 bases, and 12 bases lay in between. The CDR3: CASSQGRGPTDTQYF. The DNA for the CDR3 is TGTGCCAGCAGCCAGGGGAGGGGGCCCACAGATACGCAGTATTTT.

The chain has TRBV2 and TRBJ1-5; 9 positions agree with TRBD1. CDR1 is SNHLY, CDR2 FYNNEI, per germline. Losses at the gene ends were 8 bases for V and 5 bases for J; bases not matched to a gene: 10. The CDR3 has 15 residues. The CDR3 sequence: CASARLRDRDQPQHF. CDR3 bases: TGTGCCAGCGCCCGCCTCCGGGACAGGGATCAGCCCCAGCATTTT.

The gene calls are TRBV5-1 and TRBJ1-2; 7 nucleotides agree with TRBD1. CDR1 is SGHRS and CDR2 is YFSETQ in the germline V gene. This CDR3 region has 15 residues. With V trimmed by 3 bases and J by 5 bases, 10 bases remained unmatched. CDR3 region: CASSSYSGTAYGYTF. The CDR3 nucleotides read TGCGCCAGCAGCTCCTACTCCGGGACAGCTTATGGCTACACCTTC.

This chain links TRBV4-3 with TRBJ1-5; D not resolved. Germline-derived CDR1 and CDR2 are LGHNA and YSLEER. Trimming pared 4 bases from V and 2 bases from J, leaving 15 bases between. The CDR3 sequence is 16 residues long. The CDR3 here is CASSPELAEGNQPQHF. The CDR3 bases are TGCGCCAGCAGCCCTGAACTTGCCGAGGGCAATCAGCCCCAGCATTTT.

V is TRBV18 and J is TRBJ2-5; 12 nucleotides align to TRBD2. V shed 1 base and J 10 bases; nucleotides not matched to a gene: 7. Germline V gene data show CDR1 as KGHSH and CDR2 as LQKENI. There are 15 residues in the CDR3. The CDR3 DNA follows: TGTGCCAGCTCACCACGGGAGACTAGCGGGAGAAACCAGTACTTC. Encoded protein: CASSPRETSGRNQYF.

This chain uses TRBV2 with TRBJ1-2, with D possibly TRBD1 on 5 matching bases. Germline lookup yields CDR1 SNHLY and CDR2 FYNNEI. The CDR3 covers 13 residues. Trimming pared 6 bases from V and 2 bases from J, leaving 10 bases between. The CDR3: CASRVQVNYGYTF. The CDR3 DNA is TGTGCCAGCAGGGTACAGGTAAACTATGGCTACACCTTC.

This chain joins TRBV19 and TRBJ2-1, with a weak D call TRBD1 (6 bases). Germline assignment: CDR1 LNHDA and CDR2 SQIVND (reference sequence). This CDR3 is built from 14 residues. Trimming cost V 6 bases and J 8 bases, with 17 bases left between them. CDR3 amino acids: CASRVWTADDEQFF. DNA of the CDR3: TGTGCCAGTAGGGTCTGGACAGCCGACGATGAGCAGTTCTTC.

The chain couples TRBV7-2 to TRBJ2-3; unclear D gene. Germline CDR1 reads SGHTA; CDR2 reads FQGNSA. V lost 5 bases to trimming and J lost 0 bases, with 9 bases between them. CDR3 size: 14 residues. The CDR3 nucleotides are TGTGCCAGCAGCCCCCAAAGCAGCACAGATACGCAGTATTTT. Its translation is CASSPQSSTDTQYF.

This clone was counted between two and nine times. The chain is built from TRBV6-4 and TRBJ2-1; 14 positions match TRBD2. CDR3 length: 15 residues. V was clipped by 2 bases and J by 8 bases; unmatched bases: 2. Per the germline V gene, CDR1 is MRHNA and CDR2 is SNTAGT. CDR3 DNA sequence: TGTGCCAGCAGTGACGGGACTAGCGGGAGCGATGAGCAGTTCTTC. Translating gives CASSDGTSGSDEQFF.

V usage is TRBV7-6 and J usage is TRBJ1-1; D is unclear. Trimming shortened V by 1 base and J by 5 bases, and 11 bases separated the two germline ends. The CDR3 runs 14 residues. Germline CDR1 and CDR2: SGHVS and FNYEAQ. For the CDR3, the DNA is TGTGCCAGCAGCTTAGGCGCCTTAGGGACTGAAGCTTTCTTT. The encoded protein is CASSLGALGTEAFF.

The rearrangement uses TRBV27 and TRBJ2-1, with D hard to call. The CDR3 covers 15 residues. Germline loops: CDR1 MNHEY, CDR2 SMNVEV (reference sequence). The CDR3 spells CVTSNQVSSYNEQFF. CDR3 DNA sequence: TGTGTAACCTCTAACCAGGTGAGCTCCTACAATGAGCAGTTCTTC.

The chain combines TRBV21-1 with TRBJ2-7; the table's D call, TRBD2, has no DNA check behind it. TRBV21-1 is tagged as a pseudogene. The CDR3 runs 15 residues. This chain's CDR3 is CASSPRGVRSYEQYF. DNA of the CDR3: TGTGCCAGCAGCCCCCGCGGTGTCCGCTCCTACGAGCAGTACTTC.

The chain recombines TRBV5-4 with TRBJ1-1; TRBD1 is a possible D gene (6 bases). Between the trimmed V and J ends, which lost 2 bases and 7 bases, there was a span of 6 bases. Germline CDR1 SGHNT, CDR2 YYREEE (reference sequence). CDR3 length: 11 residues. The CDR3 coding sequence is TGTGCCAGCAGCTTACAGGGTGAAGCTTTCTTT. Its translation is CASSLQGEAFF. The whole variable domain, remainder taken from reference TRBV5-4 and TRBJ1-1, is ETGVTQSPTHLIKTRGQQVTLRCSSQSGHNTVSWYQQALGQGPQFIFQYYREEENGRGNFPPRFSGLQFPNYSSELNVNALELDDSALYLCASSLQGEAFFGQGTRLTVV.

This chain joins TRBV5-8 and TRBJ2-1; D possibly corresponds to TRBD2 (6 bases). Germline CDR1 is SGHTS and CDR2 is YDEGEE. V lost 7 bases to trimming and J lost 4 bases, with 18 bases between them. This CDR3 contains 15 residues. The CDR3 DNA is TGTGCCAGCGGATCCTCTACTAGCAGGTACAATGAGCAGTTCTTC. Residues: CASGSSTSRYNEQFF.

The chain links TRBV6-4 to TRBJ2-7, with D unclear. V was shortened by 6 bases and J by 9 bases, with 27 bases between the two germline ends. The CDR3 contains 16 residues. From germline, CDR1 is MRHNA and CDR2 SNTAGT. The CDR3 DNA reads TGTGCCAGCAGAGAGCAAAGACGGGCCAAACGGGCTCGGCAGTACTTC. Amino acid sequence: CASREQRRAKRARQYF.

The chain employs TRBV5-5 and TRBJ2-3; D is undetermined. Trimming took 0 bases from V and 4 from J, leaving 9 bases between them. Per the germline V gene, CDR1 is SGHKS and CDR2 is YYEKEE (reference sequence). CDR3 length: 14 residues. CDR3 in amino acids: CASSLVVGPDTQYF. In DNA, the CDR3 is TGTGCCAGCAGCTTGGTGGTGGGCCCAGATACGCAGTATTTT. Full variable domain (missing parts from reference TRBV5-5 and TRBJ2-3): DAGVTQSPTHLIKTRGQQVTLRCSPISGHKSVSWYQQVLGQGPQFIFQYYEKEERGRGNFPDRFSARQFPNYSSELNVNALLLGDSALYLCASSLVVGPDTQYFGPGTRLTVL.

This clone showed up just once. The chain combines TRBV29-1 with TRBJ2-7, with D maybe TRBD2 (6 bases). The germline V gene has CDR1 SQVTM and CDR2 ANQGSEA. The length of the CDR3 is 12 residues. Trimming pared 4 bases from V and 2 bases from J, leaving 9 bases between. In DNA, the CDR3 is TGCAGCGTTGCCAGCGGGCCCTACGAGCAGTACTTC. It specifies CSVASGPYEQYF.

This chain connects TRBV7-6 to TRBJ2-7, with D perhaps matching TRBD2 (5 bases). The CDR3 totals 14 residues. Between the trimmed V and J ends, which lost 0 bases and 6 bases, there was a span of 12 bases. Germline V gives CDR1 SGHVS, CDR2 FNYEAQ. CDR3 coding DNA: TGTGCCAGCAGCTTAGCCCTAGCTGAGGTCGAGCAGTACTTC. Its translation is CASSLALAEVEQYF.